The rows below give T cell receptor beta chains drawn from one sample of a study of OX40 agonist ivuxolimab in advanced cancers. Profiling relied on immunoSEQ multiplex PCR, and the TCRdb table lists in-frame clones only, not all of them. The sample consists of about 26,000 clones, around 81% of them appearing once. The source was CD4+ or CD8+ T cells sorted from blood, collected in a trial of the OX40 agonist ivuxolimab. These receptors all stem from an adult with an advanced solid tumor such as melanoma, head and neck, liver or kidney cancer. Both conserved end residues are trimmed from each CDR3. Some rows mark clone size as missing; the rest say once, few, many or name a class of expanded clone.

V | size | length | CDR3
TRBV7-9 | . | 12 | ASSPVGGGNTQY
TRBV4-1 | once | 13 | ASSPTRGDTGELF
TRBV14 | . | 13 | ASSQDRTMGDEQY
TRBV19 | . | 15 | ASSISETGGWNTEAF
TRBV4-1 | . | 11 | ASSQVTGGEAF
TRBV11-3 | . | 13 | ASSRRPTTNEKLF
TRBV30 | few | 12 | AWTSGSPTGELF
TRBV19 | . | 13 | ASSIGDRGLYEQY
TRBV5-1 | once | 14 | ASSWTGTAAYNEQF
TRBV6-1 | . | 15 | ASSEVGGVYSGNTIY
TRBV10-2 | . | 13 | ASSPGIARGETQY
TRBV9 | . | 13 | ASSSIAGGVDEQF
TRBV6-5 | . | 12 | ASSYSRGGNEQF
TRBV4-1 | . | 16 | ASSQDSTRWRVSRGYT
TRBV30 | . | 11 | AWSDPPQETQY
TRBV7-9 | . | 12 | ASSPWDREETQY
TRBV27 | . | 15 | ASSPFGQAPIYNEQF
TRBV6-6 | . | 11 | ASSYPGFYEQY
TRBV19 | . | 13 | ASSLGGASGNTIY
TRBV28 | . | 10 | ASAESFQPQH
TRBV4-2 | . | 13 | ASSQVLANTGELF
TRBV4-1 | . | 11 | ASSQAGGDTQY
TRBV7-3 | . | 13 | ASSLLAGGHNEQF
TRBV11-2 | . | 10 | ASSLVISRQY
TRBV9 | . | 14 | ASRSLIGTSGLTQY
TRBV10-3 | . | 11 | AISAERNTEAF
TRBV19 | . | 11 | ASSQLGNQPQH
TRBV9 | . | 12 | ASKLGGGAEGYT
TRBV28 | . | 13 | ASTHEWGSNQPQH
TRBV6-5 | . | 11 | ASSDRALSEQY
TRBV10-3 | . | 12 | AISDPGLDNEQF
TRBV27 | . | 14 | ASSSGPGGHTGELF
TRBV7-9 | . | 12 | ASSLGRAQYGYT
TRBV19 | . | 13 | ASSISLDSYNEQF
TRBV11-3 | . | 13 | ASSPGRGTNTEAF
TRBV5-1 | . | 13 | ASSPWGNMNTEAF
TRBV7-6 | . | 14 | ASSSIGLVGTDTQY
TRBV14 | . | 12 | ASGEGQFTDTQY
TRBV2 | . | 12 | ASSGLAGENEQF
TRBV7-9 | . | 13 | ASRHSVGKNTEAF
TRBV28 | once | 12 | ASSLPQGVSEAF
TRBV28 | . | 11 | ASTAVPTDTQY
TRBV28 | . | 13 | ASSTQAANYNEQF
TRBV6-6 | . | 12 | ASSYGTGGTEQY
TRBV10-3 | . | 11 | AISENRGNEQY
TRBV11-3 | . | 12 | ASSLGTGAYEQY
TRBV11-2 | . | 11 | ASSLGGGYEQY
TRBV9 | . | 13 | ASSVVPREGHGYT
TRBV28 | . | 13 | ASSLRQGVHNEQF
TRBV5-6 | . | 14 | ASSLPSAVLNYGYT
TRBV4-1 | medium-sized | 14 | ASSHPSGLSSYEQY
TRBV7-9 | . | 14 | ASSLWGLAGGWEQF
TRBV6-1 | once | 10 | ASSDKGGGLF
TRBV5-5 | . | 13 | ASSQVQGADYEQY
TRBV4-1 | . | 13 | ASSRTAEITGGYT
TRBV7-8 | . | 12 | ASSPDPGVGEQY
TRBV6-5 | few | 12 | ASNGAGESDTQY